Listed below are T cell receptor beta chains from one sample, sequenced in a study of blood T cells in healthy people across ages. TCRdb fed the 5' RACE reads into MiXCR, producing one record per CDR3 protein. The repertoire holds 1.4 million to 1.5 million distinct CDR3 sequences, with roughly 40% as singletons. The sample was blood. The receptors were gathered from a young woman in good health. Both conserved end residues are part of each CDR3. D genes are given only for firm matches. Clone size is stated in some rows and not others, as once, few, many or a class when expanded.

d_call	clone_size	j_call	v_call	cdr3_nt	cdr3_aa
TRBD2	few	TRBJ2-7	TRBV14	TGTGCCAGCTCGCTACTAGCGGGAGGATACTACGAGCAGTACTTC	CASSLLAGGYYEQYF
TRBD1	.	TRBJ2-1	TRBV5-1	TGCGCCAGCAGCGGGACAGGACCCGTCAATGAGCAGTTCTTC	CASSGTGPVNEQFF
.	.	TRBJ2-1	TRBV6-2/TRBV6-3	TGTGCCAGCAGTCAGACCCATGAGCAGTTCTTC	CASSQTHEQFF
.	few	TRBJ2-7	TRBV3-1	TGTGCCAGCAGCCCCCGAAGAGGTATAGGGATCACCTACGAGCAGTACTTC	CASSPRRGIGITYEQYF
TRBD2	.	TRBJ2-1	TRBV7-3	TGTGCCAGCAGCCAGCAGCTAGCGGGGGGGTCCCGTTACAATGAGCAGTTCTTC	CASSQQLAGGSRYNEQFF
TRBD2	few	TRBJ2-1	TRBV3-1	TGTGCCAGCAGCCACCGCACCGGGACTAGCGGGAGGTATGAGCAGTTCTTC	CASSHRTGTSGRYEQFF
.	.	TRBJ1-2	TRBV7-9	TGTGCCAGCGCCGCCTCAGGGAGAGGGGACAACTATGGCTACACCTTC	CASAASGRGDNYGYTF
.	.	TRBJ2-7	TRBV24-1	TGTGCCACCAGTGCCTCCCGGGGCAGGGGAGGATACTACGAGCAGTACTTC	CATSASRGRGGYYEQYF
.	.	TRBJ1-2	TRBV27	TGTGCCAGCACCCGAATTGAGACCTATCTTCTCTATGGCTACACCTTC	CASTRIETYLLYGYTF
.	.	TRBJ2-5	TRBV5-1	TGCGCCAGCAGCTTCGGGGAGAATCAAGAGAACCAGTACTTC	CASSFGENQENQYF
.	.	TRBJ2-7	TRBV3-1	TGTGCCAGCAGCCTCCTAAACTCCTACGAGCAGTACTTC	CASSLLNSYEQYF
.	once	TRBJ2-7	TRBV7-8	TGTGCCAGCAGCTCAAGGACAAGCCTCTACGAGCAGTACTTC	CASSSRTSLYEQYF
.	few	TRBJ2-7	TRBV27	TGTGCCAGCAGCCCAGGCAGGGGCTCCTACGAGCAGTACTTC	CASSPGRGSYEQYF
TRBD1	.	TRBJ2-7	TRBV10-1	TGCGCCAGCAGTGAGTCAAACAGGGGATTCGACGAGCAGTACTTC	CASSESNRGFDEQYF
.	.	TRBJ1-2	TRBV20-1	TGCAGTGCCCATTACAGGGATAACTATGGCTACACCTTC	CSAHYRDNYGYTF
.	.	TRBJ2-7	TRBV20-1	TGCAGTGCTAGAGATGGGACGCTCTACGAGCAGTACTTC	CSARDGTLYEQYF
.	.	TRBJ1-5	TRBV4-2	TGTGCCAGCAGCCAAGATCCCCAGGGGAACAATCAGCCCCAGCATTTT	CASSQDPQGNNQPQHF
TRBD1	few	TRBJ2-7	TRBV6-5	TGTGCCAGCAGTAGCCCGGGACAGGGGTTTGAGTACGAGCAGTACTTC	CASSSPGQGFEYEQYF
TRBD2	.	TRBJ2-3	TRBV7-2	TGTGCCAGCAGCTCCCCCGGGACTAGCGGGAGGACTAGCACAGATACGCAGTATTTT	CASSSPGTSGRTSTDTQYF
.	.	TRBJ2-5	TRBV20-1	TGCAGTGCTAGAGTCCCCCTCGGGAGTGAGACCCAGTACTTC	CSARVPLGSETQYF
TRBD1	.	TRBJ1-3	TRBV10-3	TGTGCCATCAGTGCCCGGGACAGCGGAAACACCATATATTTT	CAISARDSGNTIYF
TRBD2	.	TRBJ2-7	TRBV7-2	TGTGCCAGCAGCGTTAGCGGGAGGGACTACGAGCAGTACTTC	CASSVSGRDYEQYF
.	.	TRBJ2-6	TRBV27	TGTGCCAGCAGTCCGACCCGGACCCCCACCATCTCTGGGGCCAACGTCCTGACTTTC	CASSPTRTPTISGANVLTF
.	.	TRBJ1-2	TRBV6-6	TGTGCCAGTGGGGACCGCGTTCCCCGACCGTATGGCTACACCTTC	CASGDRVPRPYGYTF
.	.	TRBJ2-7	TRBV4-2	TGTGCCAGCAGCCAAACGGAATACGAGCAGTACTTC	CASSQTEYEQYF
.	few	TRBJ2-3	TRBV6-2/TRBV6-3	TGTGGCAGTGGGTTAGCAGATACGCAGTATTTT	CGSGLADTQYF
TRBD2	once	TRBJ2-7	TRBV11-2	TGTGCCAGCAGCGTAGAGCAGCGGGGGGTCTACGAGCAGTACTTC	CASSVEQRGVYEQYF
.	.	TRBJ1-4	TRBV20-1	TGCAGTGCGAGAGACACGGGGAGCGAAAAACTGTTTTTT	CSARDTGSEKLFF
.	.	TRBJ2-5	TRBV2	TGTGCCAGCAGTGAAGCGGCGTACCAAGAGACCCAGTACTTC	CASSEAAYQETQYF